Shown below are 11 T cell receptor beta chains from a single sample sequenced in a study of blood T cell repertoires in COVID-19 (dated by TCRdb to the early 2020s). Libraries came from the immunoSEQ multiplex PCR assay. In TCRdb, the immuneACCESS table is reduced to in-frame sequences with V and J assigned. These tables do not hold every clone; where another copy was compared, an unresolved V gene accounts for under half, and the others remain unexplained. The sample table shows 210,000 or so clones, and less than 90% are seen once. The ten largest clones represent 2% to 2.5% of the sample. Specimen: peripheral blood. Receptors originate from a woman aged 50 to 60 with acute or convalescent COVID-19.

The chain is built from TRBV15 and TRBJ2-7; TRBD2 is a possible D gene (5 bases). This CDR3 is built from 15 residues. Trimming pared 0 bases from V and 4 bases from J, leaving 13 bases between. CDR1 and CDR2 from the germline V gene are LNHNV and YYDKDF (reference sequence). The CDR3 sequence: CATSRETSVTYEQYF. The CDR3 nucleotides are TGTGCCACCAGCAGAGAAACTAGTGTTACATACGAGCAGTACTTC.

The chain carries TRBV5-4 and TRBJ2-3, with 9 bases identical to TRBD1. Germline V gene lookup returns CDR1 SGHNT and CDR2 YYREEE (reference sequence). After removal of 3 bases from V and 5 bases from J, the junction contained 7 bases not matched to a gene. This CDR3 comprises 15 residues. Here the CDR3 reads CASSSMDRGVDTQYF. Here the CDR3 DNA reads TGTGCCAGCAGCTCGATGGACAGGGGCGTAGATACGCAGTATTTT. The full variable domain, in which reference TRBV5-4 and TRBJ2-3 provide the parts outside the CDR3, is ETGVTQSPTHLIKTRGQQVTLRCSSQSGHNTVSWYQQALGQGPQFIFQYYREEENGRGNFPPRFSGLQFPNYSSELNVNALELDDSALYLCASSSMDRGVDTQYFGPGTRLTVL.

The chain links TRBV18 to TRBJ2-5; no firm D call. The CDR3 loop spans 16 amino acids. The germline V gene has CDR1 KGHSH and CDR2 LQKENI. Trimming took 1 base from V and 3 from J, leaving 15 bases between them. This CDR3 is CASSPQQAPAEETQYF. The CDR3 nucleotides are TGTGCCAGCTCACCACAGCAGGCCCCGGCAGAAGAGACCCAGTACTTC.

V usage is TRBV11-3 and J usage is TRBJ2-1; 11 nucleotides match TRBD2. This CDR3 contains 18 residues. Losses at the gene ends were 1 base for V and 10 bases for J; bases not matched to a gene: 15. The germline gives CDR1 SGHNT, CDR2 YENEEA. CDR3 loop: CASSLGGDTSGSVVEQFF. The CDR3 DNA reads TGTGCCAGCAGCTTAGGGGGGGACACTAGCGGGAGTGTTGTGGAGCAGTTCTTC.

The chain uses TRBV3-1 (or the pseudogene TRBV3-2) and TRBJ2-7; a possible D gene is TRBD1 (8 bases). V lost 3 bases, J lost 1 base, and 22 bases lay in between. The length of the CDR3 is 18 residues. Germline V gene sequence: CDR1 LGHDT, CDR2 YNNKEL (reference sequence). The CDR3, as DNA: TGTGCCAGCAGCCATAGTTTGGGCTTACAGGGGGGGTCCTACGAGCAGTACTTC. This encodes CASSHSLGLQGGSYEQYF.

CDR3 nucleotides: TGTGCCTGGAGTCTGGGACACTATGGGACTGAAGCTTTCTTT. Its translation is CAWSLGHYGTEAFF. The chain couples TRBV30 to TRBJ1-1; maybe TRBD1 (6 bases). The CDR3 runs 14 residues. Trimming cost V 2 bases and J 5 bases, with 15 bases left between them. Germline assignment: CDR1 GTSNPN and CDR2 SVGIG (reference sequence). Complete variable domain (other parts from reference TRBV30 and TRBJ1-1): SQTIHQWPATLVQPVGSPLSLECTVEGTSNPNLYWYRQAAGRGLQLLFYSVGIGQISSEVPQNLSASRPQDRQFILSSKKLLLSDSGFYLCAWSLGHYGTEAFFGQGTRLTVV.

The J gene is TRBJ2-7, the V gene TRBV6-2 or TRBV6-3; 12 positions agree with TRBD2. CDR3 size: 15 residues. CDR1 MNHEY and CDR2 SVGEGT come from the germline V gene. J gave up 7 bases and V 3 bases, and 7 bases lay outside the gene matches. The CDR3, as DNA: TGTGCCAGCAGTTATCCCACTAGCGGGAGGAGGGAGCAGTACTTC. Translation gives CASSYPTSGRREQYF.

V is TRBV13 and J is TRBJ1-5, with D possibly TRBD1 on 5 matching bases. The germline gives CDR1 PRHDT, CDR2 FYEKMQ (reference sequence). The CDR3 is 16 residues long. V lost 0 bases and J 3 bases, leaving 12 bases between the germline ends. The CDR3 coding sequence is TGTGCCAGCAGCTTAGGGGGGCCAGGGAACAATCAGCCCCAGCATTTT. Translating it yields CASSLGGPGNNQPQHF.

This clone was found many times. This chain links TRBV28 with TRBJ1-4; tentatively, D is TRBD1 (6 bases). V was clipped by 5 bases and J by 6 bases, with 13 bases between them. The length of the CDR3 is 14 residues. Germline V gene sequence: CDR1 MDHEN, CDR2 SYDVKM. CDR3 DNA sequence: TGTGCCAGCAGTCAACAGGGTTTAGATGAAAAACTGTTTTTT. This encodes CASSQQGLDEKLFF.

The CDR3 spells CASSLGGVGSADTQYF. The CDR3 DNA is TGTGCCAGCAGCCTGGGAGGGGTGGGTAGTGCAGATACGCAGTATTTT. The chain joins TRBV11-3 to TRBJ2-3; 7 nucleotides match TRBD2. Unmatched junction bases numbered 12, after V lost 5 bases and J lost 4 bases. Per the germline V gene, CDR1 is SGHNT and CDR2 is YENEEA. CDR3 length: 16 residues.

The chain employs TRBV6-2 or TRBV6-3 and TRBJ2-7, with a weak D call TRBD1 (6 bases). Trimming took 6 bases from V and 5 from J, leaving 11 bases between them. Germline CDR1 and CDR2: MNHEY and SVGEGT. The length of the CDR3 is 12 residues. The CDR3 bases are TGTGCCAGCAGCCCCAGGGGAGACGAGCAGTACTTC. Amino acid sequence: CASSPRGDEQYF.